This T cell receptor (beta chain) stems from a study of T cell clones after liver transplantation. CDR1 is SGHTA and CDR2 is FQGNSA in the germline V gene. CDR3 length: 14 amino acids. Trimming removed 1 base at V and 4 bases at J, with 7 bases between. The protocol was immunoSEQ multiplex PCR, while the TCRdb copy is restricted to in-frame clones and leaves out a portion. The sample has roughly 100,000 clones; roughly 80% are singletons. The chain has TRBV7-2 and TRBJ2-2; TRBD2 might be the D (6 bases). The receptor was derived from a human donor who received a liver transplant. Sequenced here: CD4+ T cells from blood, sampled before liver transplant. CDR3 amino acids: CASSLGDFTGELFF. DNA of the CDR3: TGTGCCAGCAGCTTAGGGGACTTCACCGGGGAGCTGTTTTTT.